This T cell receptor beta chain was recorded in a study of T cell repertoires in cytomegalovirus infection (dated by TCRdb to the late 2010s). About the study as a whole: Peptide stimulations targeted recently identified HLA-C-restricted CMV epitopes, whose presentation resists viral immunomodulation, together with well-studied HLA-B-restricted epitopes. Donor HLA type was relevant to the analysis, as public TCR beta signatures indicated carriage of CMV infection together with the matching HLA type. What the study reported, not specific to this receptor: Cumulative frequency of public TCR beta family members discriminated carriers of CMV infection plus the relevant HLA type in this cohort and an independent approximately 350-donor cohort. In the ex vivo response, HLA-C-restricted CMV-specific TCR beta clonotypes were dominant, and in two of eight donors the single most frequent clonotype came from this HLA-C-restricted group.

The table lists this clonotype with a few counts. Its antigen is still unknown. No quality values exist for individual bases; no much larger clone is one base distant. Data came from an Illumina HiSeq 1500. TCRdb reworked the public reads: Q25 trimming with fastp, MiXCR clone assembly, productive beta chains retained. CDR3 protein duplicates are merged, each entry listing the most common genes and DNA. Counted in this sample were approximately 910,000 distinct CDR3 sequences; around 32% of them appeared once. 11% to 15% of the sample is taken by the ten largest. From cysteine to phenylalanine, the CDR3 is 14 amino acids long. Only CDR3 DNA is held: 42 bases, read in frame from base 1. V sheds 3 bases and J sheds 3 bases, leaving 12 bases between their ends. As encoded in the germline V gene, CDR1 is ENHRY while CDR2 is SYGVKD. Sample treatment or condition, as interpreted from the label and publication: in vitro stimulation with specific CMV peptide epitopes to enrich CMV-specific T cells.

The input for sequencing was cultured CD8+ T cells from PBMCs, taken from culture after CMV antigen stimulation. This TCR was sampled from a human donor in good health (CMV status not recorded). Some clones in this sample may be carry-over from other donors' samples. The chain joins TRBV10-3 to TRBJ2-7, and possibly TRBD1, on 5 matching bases. The CDR3 protein is CAISDPTDFYEQYF. DNA sequence: TGTGCCATCAGTGACCCGACAGACTTCTACGAGCAGTACTTC.